This passage covers 22 T cell receptor beta chains from one sample sequenced in a study of identical twins. In TCRdb, the 5' RACE reads were re-called with MiXCR into one record per CDR3 protein. Of under 1 million distinct CDR3 sequences in the sample, 10% to 15% were seen once. This sample also belongs to another study, concerning yellow fever vaccine responses in identical twins.

The material sequenced was PBMCs. The receptors derive from a woman under 30 in good health.

The J gene is TRBJ2-5, the V gene TRBV2; D gene unclear. Germline CDR1 is SNHLY and CDR2 is FYNNEI. Trimming left V 6 bases short and J 6 bases short, with 5 bases between. The CDR3 length is 10 residues. The CDR3 loop reads CASRGKTQYF. The CDR3 DNA reads as TGTGCCAGCAGGGGAAAGACCCAGTACTTC.

This clonotype was recorded many times. V gene TRBV2 combines with J gene TRBJ2-3; tentatively, D is TRBD2 (7 bases). CDR1 is SNHLY, CDR2 FYNNEI, per germline. This CDR3 is built from 16 residues. V lost 4 bases and J lost 0, with 14 bases in between. CDR3 coding DNA: TGTGCCAGCAGTGGGGCGGGGGCCCTGAGCACAGATACGCAGTATTTT. This gives the protein CASSGAGALSTDTQYF.

The sample holds a few counts of this clonotype. V usage is TRBV10-2 and J usage is TRBJ2-2; D call uncertain. The V end lost 7 bases, the J end lost 5 bases, and 14 bases lay between the germline ends. The germline CDR1 and CDR2 sequences are WSHSY and SAAADI. CDR3 length: 14 residues. CDR3 DNA: TGCGCCAGCATTCACCCGGCCCGGACCGGGGAGCTGTTTTTT. As protein: CASIHPARTGELFF.

The J gene is TRBJ2-2, the V gene TRBV7-9, with a possible D match to TRBD1 (5 bases). Trimming removed 5 bases at V and 6 bases at J, with 13 bases between. The CDR3 loop spans 14 amino acids. Germline lookup yields CDR1 SEHNR and CDR2 FQNEAQ (reference sequence). CDR3 residues: CASSNQGAAGELFF. The CDR3 region has the DNA TGTGCCAGCAGCAACCAGGGTGCGGCCGGGGAGCTGTTTTTT.

The chain uses TRBV7-6 and TRBJ1-6, with TRBD1 as a possible D gene (5 bases). Trimming took off 8 bases at V and 5 bases at J, with 13 bases between the two ends. Germline V gene sequence: CDR1 SGHVS, CDR2 FNYEAQ. The CDR3 is 14 residues long. CDR3 loop: CASHPGTDNSPLHF. Here the CDR3 DNA reads TGTGCCAGCCACCCGGGGACGGATAATTCACCCCTCCACTTT. Full variable domain (missing parts from reference TRBV7-6 and TRBJ1-6): GAGVSQSPRYKVTKRGQDVALRCDPISGHVSLYWYRQALGQGPEFLTYFNYEAQQDKSGLPNDRFSAERPEGSISTLTIQRTEQRDSAMYRCASHPGTDNSPLHFGNGTRLTVT.

The rearrangement uses TRBV3-1 and TRBJ2-5; D unresolved. Trimming took off 4 bases at V and 5 bases at J, with 17 bases between the two ends. The CDR3 consists of 15 residues. CDR1 LGHDT and CDR2 YNNKEL come from the germline V gene (reference sequence). In DNA form, the CDR3 reads TGTGCCAGCAGCCCTACCCTAGGTCGTCTGGAGACCCAGTACTTC. As protein: CASSPTLGRLETQYF.

This clonotype has more than one count but fewer than ten. The chain has TRBV20-1 and TRBJ2-5, with unresolved D. The V gene's germline CDR1 is DFQATT and CDR2 SNEGSKA (reference sequence). The CDR3 extends over 13 amino acids. Trimming pared 1 base from V and 0 bases from J, leaving 6 bases between. The CDR3 is CSARGVNQETQYF. The CDR3 nucleotides read TGCAGTGCTAGAGGAGTAAACCAAGAGACCCAGTACTTC.

The chain employs TRBV19 and TRBJ1-6; no clear D. Trimming stripped 6 bases from V and 6 bases from J, with 18 bases between. The CDR3 is 16 residues long. CDR1 LNHDA and CDR2 SQIVND come from the germline V gene (reference sequence). The CDR3 bases are TGTGCCAGTAGAAACCCGACGGAATATCTTAATTCACCCCTCCACTTT. Residues: CASRNPTEYLNSPLHF. Looking up the rest from reference TRBV19 and TRBJ1-6 gives the full variable domain: DGGITQSPKYLFRKEGQNVTLSCEQNLNHDAMYWYRQDPGQGLRLIYYSQIVNDFQKGDIAEGYSVSREKKESFPLTVTSAQKNPTAFYLCASRNPTEYLNSPLHFGNGTRLTVT.

This clonotype was seen a handful of times. This may come from a read error, since a much larger clone is one base off. The rearrangement uses TRBV9 and TRBJ2-2; D uncertain. The CDR3 has 14 residues. Germline V CDR1 and CDR2: SGDLS, YYNGEE. Trimming removed 0 bases from V and 1 base from J, with 4 bases in between. The CDR3 DNA is TGTGCCAGCAGCGTAGATGGGAACACCGGGGAGCTGTTTTTT. Translating gives CASSVDGNTGELFF.

Only a few counts were recorded for this clonotype. The V call is TRBV5-6, the J call TRBJ1-1; unclear D gene. Looked up from germline, CDR1 is SGHDT and CDR2 is YYEEEE. The CDR3 runs 15 residues. The germline V and J ends were trimmed by 2 bases and 0 bases, with 11 bases remaining between them. The CDR3 DNA follows: TGTGCCAGCAGCTTCAAGTTTAGGCTGAACACTGAAGCTTTCTTT. It encodes CASSFKFRLNTEAFF.

This clonotype was seen more than once but under ten times. The CDR3 reads CATRMTSGKDEQFF. CDR3 nucleotides: TGTGCCACCCGGATGACTAGCGGAAAGGATGAGCAGTTCTTC. The chain couples TRBV18 to TRBJ2-1, with TRBD2 matching 9 bases. This CDR3 is 14 amino acids long. After removal of 10 bases from V and 8 bases from J, the junction contained 12 bases not matched to a gene. Germline V gene sequence: CDR1 KGHSH, CDR2 LQKENI.

This clonotype was seen ten or more times. The chain carries TRBV5-1 and TRBJ1-6, with D tentatively TRBD1 (5 bases). Germline V CDR1 and CDR2: SGHRS, YFSETQ. This CDR3 has 15 amino acids. V lost 0 bases and J lost 5, with 9 bases in between. CDR3: CASSLAGQDNSPLHF. The CDR3 DNA reads TGCGCCAGCAGCTTGGCAGGACAAGATAATTCACCCCTCCACTTT.

At least ten counts were recorded for this clonotype. The genes are TRBV12-3 or TRBV12-4 and TRBJ2-7, with TRBD2 as a possible D gene (6 bases). This CDR3 is built from 14 residues. Trimming took 7 bases from V and 0 from J, leaving 13 bases between them. The CDR3 DNA sequence: TGTGCCAGCACACGGGACTTGAGCTCCTACGAGCAGTACTTC. Protein: CASTRDLSSYEQYF.

The V and J genes are TRBV2 and TRBJ2-1; a possible D gene is TRBD2 (6 bases). The V gene lost 4 bases and the J gene lost 6 bases, with 10 bases spanning the gap. Germline V CDR1 and CDR2: SNHLY, FYNNEI. The CDR3 consists of 13 residues. The chain's CDR3 is CASSGRGINEQFF. CDR3 in DNA: TGTGCCAGCAGTGGGCGCGGGATCAATGAGCAGTTCTTC.

This clonotype showed up just a few times. V and J are TRBV27 and TRBJ1-1; a weak D match, TRBD1 (6 bases). CDR1 is MNHEY, CDR2 SMNVEV, per germline (reference sequence). The CDR3 length is 14 residues. The V end was cut by 5 bases, the J end by 4 bases, with 14 bases between. CDR3 sequence (DNA): TGTGCCAGCAGTGAGGACAGATGGGGCACTGAAGCTTTCTTT. It yields the protein CASSEDRWGTEAFF.

This clonotype has at least ten counts. V and J are TRBV7-9 and TRBJ2-2, with 9 bases lining up with TRBD1. Per the germline V gene, CDR1 is SEHNR and CDR2 is FQNEAQ (reference sequence). The CDR3 totals 16 residues. V dropped 4 bases and J dropped 6; count of bases not matched to a gene: 9. The CDR3 region has the DNA TGTGCCAGCAGCTGGACAGGGGCGAATTTGGCCGGGGAGCTGTTTTTT. This gives the protein CASSWTGANLAGELFF.

The chain combines TRBV12-3 or TRBV12-4 with TRBJ2-4, with D possibly matching TRBD2 (6 bases). V was pared by 3 bases and J by 8 bases, with 11 bases between. The CDR3 has 13 residues. The CDR3 region is CASSFPSADIQYF. The CDR3 coding sequence is TGTGCCAGCAGTTTCCCTAGCGCAGACATTCAGTACTTC.

There are a few counts of this clonotype. This chain uses TRBV6-1 with TRBJ1-1; a possible D gene is TRBD1 (5 bases). CDR3 length: 14 residues. Germline CDR1 and CDR2: MNHNS and SASEGT. The V end lost 5 bases, the J end lost 11 bases, and 21 bases lay between the germline ends. The DNA of the CDR3 is TGTGCCAGCAGTCGCGGGGGTAATACATTGGTGGCTTTCTTT. Amino acid sequence: CASSRGGNTLVAFF.

This clonotype has just a few counts. This chain's CDR3 is CATSRPGGGEETQYF. CDR3 coding DNA: TGTGCCACCAGCAGACCCGGCGGGGGTGAAGAGACCCAGTACTTC. The V and J genes are TRBV15 and TRBJ2-5; 7 bases match TRBD2. The germline CDR1 and CDR2 sequences are LNHNV and YYDKDF (reference sequence). This CDR3 spans 15 amino acids. Trimming removed 2 bases from V and 3 bases from J; junction bases left unmatched: 6.

The V call is TRBV18, the J call TRBJ1-5, with TRBD1 as a possible D gene (5 bases). V was clipped by 3 bases and J by 7 bases, with 13 bases between them. The CDR3 sequence is 14 residues long. The V gene's germline CDR1 is KGHSH and CDR2 LQKENI. CDR3 sequence: CASSPVRVGQPQHF. The CDR3 coding sequence is TGTGCCAGCTCACCGGTCAGGGTCGGACAGCCCCAGCATTTT.

This clonotype was observed a handful of times. The V gene is TRBV12-3 or TRBV12-4, the J gene TRBJ1-2; D is perhaps TRBD1 (6 bases). Trimming left V 6 bases short and J 4 bases short, with 15 bases between. The length of the CDR3 is 14 residues. In nucleotides, the CDR3 is TGTGCCAGCAGGCAGACAGGTCGGGGCTATGGCTACACCTTC. This sequence encodes CASRQTGRGYGYTF.

The genes are TRBV15 and TRBJ2-2; 11 bases are shared with TRBD2. The CDR3 covers 17 residues. V lost 3 bases to trimming and J lost 7 bases; unmatched junction nucleotides: 10. Per the germline V gene, CDR1 is LNHNV and CDR2 is YYDKDF (reference sequence). CDR3 region: CATSRDVAGGPGGELFF. The CDR3 DNA reads as TGTGCCACCAGCAGGGATGTAGCGGGGGGGCCAGGCGGGGAGCTGTTTTTT.